This TCR beta chain appears in the sequencing data of a study of T cell repertoires in cytomegalovirus infection (dated 2019 in TCRdb). With respect to the entire study: Peptide stimulations targeted recently identified HLA-C-restricted CMV epitopes, whose presentation resists viral immunomodulation, together with well-studied HLA-B-restricted epitopes. Because public TCR beta signatures pointed to carriage of CMV infection together with the matching HLA type, the HLA type of each donor mattered for the analysis.

The research as a whole found: Carriers of CMV infection plus the relevant HLA type were discriminated by the cumulative frequency of public TCR beta family members in the study cohort and in an independent approximately 340-donor cohort. The ex vivo response was dominated by HLA-C-restricted CMV-specific TCR beta clonotypes, which also provided the single most frequent clonotype in two of eight donors.

Including cysteine and phenylalanine, the CDR3 has 14 amino acids. The only DNA kept is the CDR3, 42 bases in frame from the first base. V is shortened by 7 bases, J by 2 bases, and the region joining them spans 14 bases. The germline V gene encodes CDR1 MNHNS and CDR2 SASEGT. A remark on this clonotype: What antigen it recognizes has not been identified. Per-base quality was not reported, and no clone a single base away is much larger than it.

The treatment or condition label of this sample denotes: in vitro stimulation with specific CMV peptide epitopes to enrich CMV-specific T cells. The sequencing machine was an Illumina HiSeq 1500. TCRdb itself trimmed the public reads at Q25 with fastp, ran MiXCR and retained productive beta chains. All rows with the same CDR3 protein become a single entry with the most common DNA and genes. A total of hundreds of thousands of distinct CDR3 sequences appear in this sample, 30% to 35% of them only once. 17% of the sample belongs to the ten largest clones. The chain joins TRBV6-1 to TRBJ1-2, and perhaps TRBD1 as D gene, on 5 matching bases. This TCR came from a human donor in good health (CMV status not recorded). Some clones in this sample may be carry-over from other donors' samples. The material sequenced was cultured PBMCs, taken from culture after CMV antigen stimulation. The DNA sequence follows: TGTGCCAGCATATGGGACTCCGCGAACTATGGCTACACCTTC. Its amino acids are CASIWDSANYGYTF.